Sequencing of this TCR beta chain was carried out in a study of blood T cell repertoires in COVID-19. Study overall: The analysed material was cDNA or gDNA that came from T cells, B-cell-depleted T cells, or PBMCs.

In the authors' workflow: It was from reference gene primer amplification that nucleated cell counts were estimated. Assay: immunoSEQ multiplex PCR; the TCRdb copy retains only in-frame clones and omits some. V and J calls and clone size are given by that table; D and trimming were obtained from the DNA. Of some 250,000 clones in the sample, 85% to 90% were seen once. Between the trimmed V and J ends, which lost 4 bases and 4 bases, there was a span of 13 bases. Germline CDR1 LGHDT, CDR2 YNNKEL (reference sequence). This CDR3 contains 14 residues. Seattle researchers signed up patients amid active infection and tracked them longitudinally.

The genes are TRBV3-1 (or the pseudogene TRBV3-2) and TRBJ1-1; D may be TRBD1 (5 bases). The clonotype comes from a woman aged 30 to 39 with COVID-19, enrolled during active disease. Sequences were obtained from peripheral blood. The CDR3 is CASSPRDVGTEAFF. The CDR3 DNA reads TGTGCCAGCAGCCCCAGGGATGTTGGCACTGAAGCTTTCTTT.